A selection of T cell receptor beta chains follows, all from one sample in a study of blood T cell repertoires in COVID-19. The protocol was immunoSEQ multiplex PCR, while the TCRdb copy is restricted to in-frame clones and leaves out a portion. The repertoire holds tens of thousands of clones, 87% seen once, with 17% in the top ten. The material sequenced was peripheral blood. Receptor source: a human donor in a cohort sampled during active COVID-19. Each CDR3 is given with its conserved first and last residue. A D gene is named only where the DNA matches it firmly. Size values are once, few and many counts, or a class for expanded clones, and some rows have none.

D: TRBD2; size: NA; V: TRBV11-3; J: TRBJ2-1; DNA: TGTGCCAGCAGCAACAGACGCAGCGGGACGGACAATGAGCAGTTCTTC; CDR3: CASSNRRSGTDNEQFF
D: NA; size: few; V: TRBV19; J: TRBJ1-1; DNA: TGTGCCAGTAGTATTGACCGGGACACTGAAGCTTTCTTT; CDR3: CASSIDRDTEAFF
D: NA; size: NA; V: TRBV7-2; J: TRBJ1-2; DNA: TGTGCCAGCAGCTTAGGGACTTGGGGGGATTACAACTTC; CDR3: CASSLGTWGDYNF
D: TRBD2; size: NA; V: TRBV4-2; J: TRBJ2-1; DNA: TGTGCCACGGGGGGAGCGGGCAATGAGCAGTTCTTC; CDR3: CATGGAGNEQFF
D: NA; size: once; V: TRBV10-2; J: TRBJ2-5; DNA: TGCGCCAGCAGCCTTCAAGAGACCCAGTACTTC; CDR3: CASSLQETQYF
D: NA; size: NA; V: TRBV30; J: TRBJ1-2; DNA: TGTGCCTCCAACACGGGAAACTATGGCTACACCTTC; CDR3: CASNTGNYGYTF
D: TRBD1; size: NA; V: TRBV9; J: TRBJ2-7; DNA: TGTGCCAGCAGCGACGACAGGGGTTACGAGCAGTACTTC; CDR3: CASSDDRGYEQYF
D: TRBD2; size: once; V: TRBV9; J: TRBJ2-5; DNA: TGTGCCAGCAGCGTGGATAGCGGGGGGTTGGTAGAGACCCAGTACTTC; CDR3: CASSVDSGGLVETQYF
D: TRBD2; size: NA; V: TRBV30; J: TRBJ2-7; DNA: TGTGCCCACGAGGGAGGGGTCTCCTACGAGCAGTACTTC; CDR3: CAHEGGVSYEQYF
D: NA; size: few; V: TRBV19; J: TRBJ1-5; DNA: TGTGCCAGTAGCCTAGGGACAACGGGTCAGCCCCAGCATTTT; CDR3: CASSLGTTGQPQHF
D: TRBD2; size: NA; V: TRBV28; J: TRBJ2-3; DNA: TGTGCCAGCAGTTTGCCCTTTCTAGCGGGAAACACAGATACGCAGTATTTT; CDR3: CASSLPFLAGNTDTQYF
D: TRBD1; size: NA; V: TRBV23-1; J: TRBJ1-2; DNA: TGCGCCAGCGTGAGACAGGGGGTAGCCTATGGCTACACCTTC; CDR3: CASVRQGVAYGYTF
D: TRBD2; size: once; V: TRBV7-2; J: TRBJ2-1; DNA: TGTGCCACTGGGACTAGGGGGTACAATGAGCAGTTCTTC; CDR3: CATGTRGYNEQFF
D: NA; size: NA; V: TRBV4-1; J: TRBJ1-5; DNA: TGCGCCAGCAGCCAGAGGACAGATAGCAATCAGCCCCAGCATTTT; CDR3: CASSQRTDSNQPQHF
D: TRBD2; size: NA; V: TRBV30; J: TRBJ2-1; DNA: TGTGCCTGGAGTGTACTACTAGCGGGGGGGAATGAGCAGTTCTTC; CDR3: CAWSVLLAGGNEQFF
D: NA; size: NA; V: TRBV5-5; J: TRBJ1-2; DNA: TGTGCCAGCAGCGAGCCCGGAGACAGGAACTATGGCTACACCTTC; CDR3: CASSEPGDRNYGYTF
D: TRBD1; size: NA; V: TRBV7-2; J: TRBJ1-5; DNA: TGTGCCAGCAGCCAGACAGGGCTCAATCAGCCCCAGCATTTT; CDR3: CASSQTGLNQPQHF
D: TRBD2; size: NA; V: TRBV11-3; J: TRBJ2-1; DNA: TGTGCCAGCAGCTTCCTTTCCAGCGGGAGACCCAATGAGCAGTTCTTC; CDR3: CASSFLSSGRPNEQFF
D: TRBD2; size: NA; V: TRBV3-1/TRBV3-2; J: TRBJ2-3; DNA: TGTGCCAGCAGCCAAGATACGGCGGGGGGAACAGATACGCAGTATTTT; CDR3: CASSQDTAGGTDTQYF
D: TRBD2; size: NA; V: TRBV3-1/TRBV3-2; J: TRBJ2-5; DNA: TGTGCCAGCAGCCACCGAGGGACTAGCAGTGAGACCCAGTACTTC; CDR3: CASSHRGTSSETQYF
D: TRBD1; size: NA; V: TRBV29-1; J: TRBJ2-1; DNA: TGCAGCGGGGGGGACAGGGGCTCCTACAATGAGCAGTTCTTC; CDR3: CSGGDRGSYNEQFF
D: NA; size: NA; V: TRBV10-3; J: TRBJ1-4; DNA: TGTGCCATCAGTGAGTCGACTAGGGAAAAACTGTTTTTT; CDR3: CAISESTREKLFF
D: NA; size: NA; V: TRBV2; J: TRBJ2-3; DNA: TGTGCCAGCAGTTCACAATCCGGGACAGCGGGTCGGACGCAGTATTTT; CDR3: CASSSQSGTAGRTQYF
D: NA; size: NA; V: TRBV28; J: TRBJ1-4; DNA: TGTGCCAGCAGCCCCTCGGCAGGCACTAATGAAAAACTGTTTTTT; CDR3: CASSPSAGTNEKLFF
D: NA; size: NA; V: TRBV5-1; J: TRBJ2-1; DNA: TGCGCCAGCAGCTTGAGGGGGGACAGCTACAATGAGCAGTTCTTC; CDR3: CASSLRGDSYNEQFF
D: NA; size: NA; V: TRBV19; J: TRBJ2-3; DNA: TGTGCCAGTAGTATTCCGGTGGGAGGGGGAGATACGCAGTATTTT; CDR3: CASSIPVGGGDTQYF
D: NA; size: once; V: TRBV6-6; J: TRBJ1-6; DNA: TGTGCCAGCAGCCAAACCCGGGAAGCACCCCTCCACTTT; CDR3: CASSQTREAPLHF
D: TRBD1; size: few; V: TRBV27; J: TRBJ1-6; DNA: TGTGCCAGCATGGGACAGGGCAATTTCTGGAATTCACCCCTCCACTTT; CDR3: CASMGQGNFWNSPLHF
D: NA; size: NA; V: TRBV9; J: TRBJ1-5; DNA: TGTGCCAGCAGCGTTGGAGTAAGACAGCCCCAGCATTTT; CDR3: CASSVGVRQPQHF
D: TRBD2; size: NA; V: TRBV6-2/TRBV6-3; J: TRBJ2-7; DNA: TGTGCCAGCAGTCAAAACGCGGGACTAGCGGGGATCGAGCAGTACTTC; CDR3: CASSQNAGLAGIEQYF
D: TRBD2; size: NA; V: TRBV7-3; J: TRBJ2-7; DNA: TGTGCCAGCAGCTTAACGAGGAGGGAGGGGAGGGCAACCTACGAGCAGTACTTC; CDR3: CASSLTRREGRATYEQYF
D: TRBD1; size: once; V: TRBV13; J: TRBJ1-4; DNA: TGTGCCAGCAGTACCACCGGGACAGGGTCTGAAAAACTGTTTTTT; CDR3: CASSTTGTGSEKLFF
D: TRBD1; size: NA; V: TRBV29-1; J: TRBJ1-3; DNA: TGCAGCGTTGTAGCGACAGGGAGGTCGGACACCATATATTTT; CDR3: CSVVATGRSDTIYF
D: TRBD1; size: NA; V: TRBV7-2; J: TRBJ1-2; DNA: TGTGCCAGCAGCTTTGGACAGGGGAACTATGGCTACACCTTC; CDR3: CASSFGQGNYGYTF
D: NA; size: NA; V: TRBV30; J: TRBJ2-7; DNA: TGTGCCTGGAGTGTACGGGACAACGAGCAGTACTTC; CDR3: CAWSVRDNEQYF
D: NA; size: NA; V: TRBV4-2; J: TRBJ1-2; DNA: TGTGCCAGCACCCCCGGCAGGAACAACTATGGCTACACCTTC; CDR3: CASTPGRNNYGYTF
D: NA; size: few; V: TRBV10-3; J: TRBJ2-3; DNA: TGTGCCATCAGTGAGCCGAGGGCCGCAGATACGCAGTATTTT; CDR3: CAISEPRAADTQYF
D: TRBD2; size: NA; V: TRBV19; J: TRBJ2-1; DNA: TGTGCCAGTAGTACGGGGACTAGCGGGCGGGGCAGGCATGAGCAGTTCTTC; CDR3: CASSTGTSGRGRHEQFF
D: TRBD2; size: NA; V: TRBV7-2; J: TRBJ2-1; DNA: TGTGCCAGCAGCTTAGCGCCCCCTACTAGCGGGGGGATTCGGGTTAATGAGCAGTTCTTC; CDR3: CASSLAPPTSGGIRVNEQFF
D: NA; size: NA; V: TRBV7-9; J: TRBJ2-7; DNA: TGTGCCATCTACAACAGGGCAGGCTCCTACGAGCAGTACTTC; CDR3: CAIYNRAGSYEQYF
D: NA; size: NA; V: TRBV3-1/TRBV3-2; J: TRBJ1-4; DNA: TGTGCCAGCAGCCGAGGGCCCTCTGCTGAAAAACTGTTTTTT; CDR3: CASSRGPSAEKLFF
D: TRBD2; size: NA; V: TRBV6-4; J: TRBJ2-1; DNA: TGTGCCAGCAGTGACTCGACTAGCTTGAATGAGCAGTTCTTC; CDR3: CASSDSTSLNEQFF
D: TRBD1; size: NA; V: TRBV5-8; J: TRBJ1-3; DNA: TGTGCCAGCAGCCCCACAGGGGTTCAAGGAAACACCATATATTTT; CDR3: CASSPTGVQGNTIYF
D: NA; size: NA; V: TRBV21-1; J: TRBJ1-1; DNA: TGTGCCAGCAGCAAAGAGGGAGGGGGAGGTCGGGACACTGAAGCTTTCTTT; CDR3: CASSKEGGGGRDTEAFF
D: TRBD1; size: NA; V: TRBV2; J: TRBJ2-5; DNA: TGTGCCAGCAGTGAGGACAGGGGCAGAGAGACCCAGTACTTC; CDR3: CASSEDRGRETQYF
D: NA; size: NA; V: TRBV3-1/TRBV3-2; J: TRBJ1-5; DNA: TGTGCCAGCAGCCTCGGACAGCTTTATAGCAATCAGCCCCAGCATTTT; CDR3: CASSLGQLYSNQPQHF
D: NA; size: NA; V: TRBV12-3/TRBV12-4; J: TRBJ1-3; DNA: TGTGCCAGGAGCTCTGGAAACACCATATATTTT; CDR3: CARSSGNTIYF
D: NA; size: once; V: TRBV29-1; J: TRBJ1-2; DNA: TGCAGCGTTCATCCCCGGGACATCGGATCCTATGGCTACACCTTC; CDR3: CSVHPRDIGSYGYTF
D: TRBD1; size: NA; V: TRBV23-1; J: TRBJ1-5; DNA: TGCGCCAGCAGTCAACACGACCGGGACAGGGGAAGGCACATCAATCAGCCCCAGCATTTT; CDR3: CASSQHDRDRGRHINQPQHF
D: TRBD1; size: NA; V: TRBV19; J: TRBJ1-5; DNA: TGTGCCAGTAGTATAGCAGGGACAGGCAACAATCAGCCCCAGCATTTT; CDR3: CASSIAGTGNNQPQHF
D: NA; size: NA; V: TRBV7-9; J: TRBJ1-1; DNA: TGTGCCAGCAGCTTTAGACAGACAATGAACACTGAAGCTTTCTTT; CDR3: CASSFRQTMNTEAFF
D: TRBD2; size: NA; V: TRBV30; J: TRBJ2-7; DNA: TGTGCCTGGAGTCTGGGACTAGCGGGATACGAGCAGTACTTC; CDR3: CAWSLGLAGYEQYF
D: NA; size: NA; V: TRBV6-5; J: TRBJ1-1; DNA: TGTGCCAGCTGGAGGCATGGGAACACTGAAGCTTTCTTT; CDR3: CASWRHGNTEAFF